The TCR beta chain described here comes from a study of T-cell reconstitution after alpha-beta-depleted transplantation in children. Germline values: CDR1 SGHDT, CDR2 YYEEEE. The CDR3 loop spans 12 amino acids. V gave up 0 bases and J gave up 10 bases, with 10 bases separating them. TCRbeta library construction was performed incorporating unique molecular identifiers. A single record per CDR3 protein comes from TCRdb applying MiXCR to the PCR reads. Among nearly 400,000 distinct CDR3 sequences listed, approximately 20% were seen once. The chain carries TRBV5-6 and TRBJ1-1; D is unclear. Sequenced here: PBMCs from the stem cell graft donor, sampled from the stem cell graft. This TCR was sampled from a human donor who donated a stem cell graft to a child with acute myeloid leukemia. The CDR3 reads CASSLVGNGAFF. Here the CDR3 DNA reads TGTGCCAGCAGCTTGGTAGGCAATGGAGCTTTCTTT.